Listed here is a single TCR beta chain. Repertoires were generated with immunoSEQ multiplex PCR, while TCRdb's copy carries only in-frame clones and drops some. The table has tens of thousands of clones, about 91% seen once. This CDR3 has 16 amino acids. With 4 bases clipped from V and 3 bases from J, the junction kept 8 bases outside the gene matches. In germline, CDR1 is SGHNT, CDR2 YYREEE (reference sequence). These data originate in a study of T cell changes during pregnancy in multiple sclerosis. The TCR originated in a female donor in good health, enrolled as a control in a pregnancy study. Sample: peripheral blood, taken after pregnancy. The chain recombines TRBV5-4 with TRBJ2-5, with 11 bases identical to TRBD2. The CDR3 coding sequence is TGTGCCAGCAGCCCGCGGCTAGCGGGGGGTGAAGAGACCCAGTACTTC. The encoded protein is CASSPRLAGGEETQYF.